One T cell receptor (beta chain) is described in this entry. No antigen is known for it. The study ran its PCR with 60 Vbeta and 13 Jbeta primers. Some clones are missing from TCRdb's copy, which holds only in-frame ones; the method was immunoSEQ multiplex PCR. The sample lists roughly 80,000 clones; about 78% were seen once. The data were obtained in a study of cytomegalovirus exposure and HLA in healthy donors. Overall study findings and caveats: In a later analysis, DRB1 alleles had the most associated TCRs; HLA-C alleles the fewest.

The specimen sequenced was PBMCs. The TCR comes from a male donor in good health and CMV-seronegative.

The CDR3 spells CASSHIDDREGYEQYF. The CDR3 DNA reads TGTGCCAGCAGCCACATCGACGACAGGGAAGGGTACGAGCAGTACTTC. This rearrangement joins TRBV4-2 to TRBJ2-7, with 7 nucleotides matching TRBD1. Germline assignment: CDR1 LGHNA and CDR2 YNFKEQ. This CDR3 region has 16 residues. V dropped 3 bases and J dropped 4; count of bases not matched to a gene: 12.